Here is one T cell receptor beta chain with its context. These data come from a study of cytomegalovirus exposure and HLA in healthy donors. Study overall: The Caucasian-associated ancestry cluster contained about four fifths of the approximately 390 genotyped donors.

The PCR used 60 Vbeta and 13 Jbeta primers. This table comes from immunoSEQ multiplex PCR, and its TCRdb copy is limited to in-frame clones, with some not included. The sample lists about 160,000 clones, approximately 80% occurring once. The TCR was taken from a man aged 25-45 years in good health and CMV-seropositive. Source material: PBMCs.

This chain's CDR3 is CASSLGQGRRPQHF. In DNA form, the CDR3 reads TGTGCCAGCAGTTTAGGACAGGGACGTAGGCCCCAGCATTTT. The chain uses TRBV28 and TRBJ1-5, with 8 bases lining up with TRBD1. Trimming took 2 bases from V and 9 from J; bases not matched to a gene: 6. From germline, CDR1 is MDHEN and CDR2 SYDVKM. The CDR3 sequence is 14 residues long.